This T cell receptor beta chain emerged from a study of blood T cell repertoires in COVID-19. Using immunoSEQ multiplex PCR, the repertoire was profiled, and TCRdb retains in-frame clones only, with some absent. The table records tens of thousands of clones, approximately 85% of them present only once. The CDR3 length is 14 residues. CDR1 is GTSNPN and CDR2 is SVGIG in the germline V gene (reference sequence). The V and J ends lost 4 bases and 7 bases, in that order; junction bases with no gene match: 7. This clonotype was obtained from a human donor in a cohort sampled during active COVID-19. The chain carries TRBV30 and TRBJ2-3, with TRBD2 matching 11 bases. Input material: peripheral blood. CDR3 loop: CAWKASGRSHTQYF. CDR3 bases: TGTGCCTGGAAGGCTAGCGGGAGGTCTCATACGCAGTATTTT.